The clone carrying this T cell receptor (beta chain) has more than one count but fewer than ten. Its antigen is currently unknown. MiXCR was run by TCRdb on the 5' RACE reads, yielding one entry per CDR3 protein. The sample contains about 92,000 distinct CDR3 sequences, approximately 15% of which appear only once. The V end lost 4 bases, the J end lost 4 bases, and 7 bases lay between the germline ends. The germline gives CDR1 SEHNR, CDR2 FQNEAQ (reference sequence). The CDR3 extends over 12 amino acids. These data come from a study of early T cells in non-severe SARS-CoV-2 infection. Findings and caveats of the study: CD4 and private specificities were missed by VDJdb matching, which favored anti-spike CD8 responses.

The sequence was collected from an adult who was a healthcare worker with PCR-confirmed SARS-CoV-2 infection or an uninfected control (not recorded which). The chain is built from TRBV7-9 and TRBJ2-5; tentative D call: TRBD1 (6 bases). The sample consisted of whole blood. The CDR3 spells CASSWGPETQYF. CDR3 bases: TGTGCCAGCAGCTGGGGGCCAGAGACCCAGTACTTC.